A single sample gave rise to the 25 T cell receptor beta chains below, sequenced in a study of blood T cell repertoires in COVID-19. Profiling relied on immunoSEQ multiplex PCR, and the TCRdb table lists in-frame clones only, not all of them. The sample consists of 250,000 to 400,000 clones, 70% to 90% of them appearing once. The sample comprised PBMCs or T cells enriched from blood (not recorded which). The receptors stem from a woman aged 30 to 39 who had recovered from COVID-19.

This clone was recorded a few times. This chain uses TRBV2 with TRBJ1-1; D unclear. Germline values: CDR1 SNHLY, CDR2 FYNNEI. The CDR3 has 11 residues. Trimming removed 11 bases at V and 1 base at J, with 8 bases between. The CDR3 DNA follows: TGTGCCGTGGGCCCGAACACTGAAGCTTTCTTT. Translated, it gives CAVGPNTEAFF.

V gene TRBV18 combines with J gene TRBJ1-1, with 10 bases fitting TRBD1. The CDR3 contains 15 residues. The V segment lost 2 bases and the J segment 4 bases; nucleotides outside the gene matches: 4. Germline CDR1 and CDR2: KGHSH and LQKENI. The CDR3 sequence: CASSPGQGGTTEAFF. DNA for the CDR3: TGTGCCAGCTCACCAGGACAGGGGGGTACCACTGAAGCTTTCTTT.

The chain couples TRBV30 to TRBJ1-2; D uncertain. In germline, CDR1 is GTSNPN, CDR2 SVGIG (reference sequence). This CDR3 is built from 11 residues. Trimming stripped 4 bases from V and 0 bases from J, with 3 bases between. The CDR3 bases are TGTGCCTGGACAGCTAACTATGGCTACACCTTC. Protein product: CAWTANYGYTF.

V and J are TRBV29-1 and TRBJ1-2, with TRBD1 matching 7 bases. Unmatched junction bases numbered 11, after V lost 4 bases and J lost 6 bases. This CDR3 contains 14 residues. From germline, CDR1 is SQVTM and CDR2 ANQGSEA. CDR3 amino acids: CSVGSLDRFNGYTF. CDR3 DNA: TGCAGCGTTGGTTCCCTGGACAGGTTTAATGGCTACACCTTC.

This chain connects TRBV11-3 to TRBJ2-5; 10 bases are shared with TRBD2. The trim removed 5 bases at V and 3 bases at J, leaving 9 bases unmatched. Germline loops: CDR1 SGHNT, CDR2 YENEEA. The CDR3 consists of 16 residues. For the CDR3, the DNA is TGTGCCAGCAGCCCCGGGAGCGGGGGGGCCGAAGAGACCCAGTACTTC. Encoded protein: CASSPGSGGAEETQYF.

The CDR3 nucleotides are TGTGCCTGGAATACGGACAGGGGCAATAATTCACCCCTCCACTTT. It specifies CAWNTDRGNNSPLHF. The chain carries TRBV30 and TRBJ1-6, with 9 nucleotides matching TRBD1. Germline-derived CDR1 and CDR2 are GTSNPN and SVGIG (reference sequence). J was trimmed by 5 bases and V by 4 bases; bases with no gene match: 6. This CDR3 has 15 residues. Complete variable domain (other parts from reference TRBV30 and TRBJ1-6): SQTIHQWPATLVQPVGSPLSLECTVEGTSNPNLYWYRQAAGRGLQLLFYSVGIGQISSEVPQNLSASRPQDRQFILSSKKLLLSDSGFYLCAWNTDRGNNSPLHFGNGTRLTVT.

The V and J genes are TRBV19 and TRBJ1-2; the D gene is possibly TRBD1 (6 bases). Trimming removed 7 bases at V and 4 bases at J, with 13 bases between. The CDR3 covers 13 residues. Germline assignment: CDR1 LNHDA and CDR2 SQIVND (reference sequence). The DNA for the CDR3 is TGTGCCAGTAACGGACAGAACTTCTATGGCTACACCTTC. Encoded protein: CASNGQNFYGYTF.

The chain recombines TRBV6-1 with TRBJ1-1; no clear D. Germline CDR1 MNHNS, CDR2 SASEGT. V dropped 2 bases and J dropped 1 base, with 5 bases sitting between them. This CDR3 has 13 residues. In nucleotides, the CDR3 is TGTGCCAGCAGTGAAATATGGAACACTGAAGCTTTCTTT. Amino acid sequence: CASSEIWNTEAFF.

This chain joins TRBV6-5 and TRBJ1-2; 10 nucleotides line up with TRBD1. Germline lookup yields CDR1 MNHEY and CDR2 SVGAGI. CDR3 size: 13 residues. The ends lost 6 bases at V and 7 bases at J; junction bases unmatched: 5. CDR3 amino acids: CASSPGTGVGYTF. In DNA, the CDR3 is TGTGCCAGCAGCCCCGGGACAGGGGTTGGCTACACCTTC.

This clone has just one count. Relative to the germline gene, one junction end is altered; a read error may explain this. In the same sample, other DNA sequences code for this CDR3. J is TRBJ2-7 and V is TRBV5-5, with a weak D call TRBD1 (7 bases). The CDR3 totals 14 residues. Looked up from germline, CDR1 is SGHKS and CDR2 is YYEKEE (reference sequence). Here the CDR3 DNA reads TGTGCTAGCAGCTTGGTCAGGGGGACTGAAGAGCAGTACTTC. Protein: CASSLVRGTEEQYF.

This clone was detected only once. The rearrangement uses TRBV5-6 and TRBJ2-5; perhaps TRBD2 as D (7 bases). Germline lookup yields CDR1 SGHDT and CDR2 YYEEEE. Trimming took 2 bases from V and 5 from J, leaving 10 bases between them. The CDR3 consists of 13 residues. The CDR3: CASSFGGLETQYF. The CDR3 nucleotides are TGTGCCAGCAGCTTCGGGGGGCTGGAGACCCAGTACTTC.

The chain employs TRBV6-5 and TRBJ1-5; the D is unclear. The CDR3 length is 14 residues. The germline CDR1 and CDR2 sequences are MNHEY and SVGAGI. V lost 5 bases to trimming and J lost 5 bases, with 13 bases between them. Here the CDR3 reads CASSPTGGDQPQHF. CDR3 coding DNA: TGTGCCAGCAGTCCTACGGGAGGCGATCAGCCCCAGCATTTT.

The chain is built from TRBV29-1 and TRBJ2-2, with a tentative D call TRBD2 (7 bases). CDR3 size: 16 residues. Per germline, CDR1 SQVTM and CDR2 ANQGSEA. The ends were cut back, 1 base at V and 3 bases at J, with 15 bases in the middle. The CDR3 region has the DNA TGCAGCGTTGAAGCGAGGCGGGGGCGAGACACCGGGGAGCTGTTTTTT. This encodes CSVEARRGRDTGELFF.

The rearrangement links TRBV6-4 to TRBJ2-3; no clear D gene. The CDR3 covers 13 residues. Germline assignment: CDR1 MRHNA and CDR2 SNTAGT. Trimming took 3 bases from V and 3 from J, leaving 7 bases between them. CDR3 in amino acids: CASSEFLTDTQYF. The CDR3 bases are TGTGCCAGCAGTGAATTCCTAACAGATACGCAGTATTTT.

This clone has more than one count but fewer than ten. J is TRBJ1-5 and V is TRBV28, with D hard to call. The V gene lost 3 bases and the J gene lost 3 bases, with 15 bases spanning the gap. The CDR3 contains 16 residues. The germline V gene has CDR1 MDHEN and CDR2 SYDVKM. As DNA, the CDR3 is TGTGCCAGCAGTTTGTTCGGGGTGAGTAACAATCAGCCCCAGCATTTT. Translation gives CASSLFGVSNNQPQHF.

The V gene is TRBV5-1, the J gene TRBJ1-6; 9 bases map to TRBD1. CDR3 length: 15 residues. V was clipped by 5 bases and J by 8 bases; unmatched bases: 8. Per germline, CDR1 SGHRS and CDR2 YFSETQ. CDR3 protein: CASSYGGQGYSPLHF. The CDR3 region has the DNA TGCGCCAGCAGTTATGGGGGACAGGGTTATTCACCCCTCCACTTT.

The chain couples TRBV9 to TRBJ1-4; 11 bases map to TRBD1. CDR1 is SGDLS and CDR2 is YYNGEE in the germline V gene. The CDR3 is made up of 15 amino acids. Losses at the gene ends were 2 bases for V and 7 bases for J; bases not matched to a gene: 4. The CDR3 protein is CASSVRTGGSEKLFF. Here the CDR3 DNA reads TGTGCCAGCAGCGTCAGGACAGGGGGCAGTGAAAAACTGTTTTTT.

This chain uses TRBV4-2 with TRBJ2-1, with D tentatively TRBD2 (5 bases). This CDR3 is 14 amino acids long. CDR1 is LGHNA and CDR2 is YNFKEQ in the germline V gene. Deletions cut 0 bases from V and 6 bases from J, with 9 bases between. CDR3 sequence (DNA): TGTGCCAGCAGCCAAGACCTAGCTACCAATGAGCAGTTCTTC. Translating it yields CASSQDLATNEQFF.

The J gene is TRBJ2-2, the V gene TRBV27; 11 bases agree with TRBD1. The CDR3 is 15 residues long. The germline gives CDR1 MNHEY, CDR2 SMNVEV (reference sequence). After removal of 5 bases from V and 5 bases from J, the junction contained 4 bases not matched to a gene. The CDR3 loop is CASSPRDRGTGELFF. CDR3 nucleotide sequence: TGTGCCAGCAGTCCCCGGGACAGGGGGACCGGGGAGCTGTTTTTT.

This clone was detected once. The chain recombines TRBV7-8 with TRBJ1-5; TRBD1 aligns across 7 bases. The CDR3 extends over 16 amino acids. CDR1 SGHVS and CDR2 FQNEAQ come from the germline V gene. The V gene end was trimmed by 4 bases and the J gene end by 0 bases; junction bases not matched to a gene: 6. CDR3 in amino acids: CASSSYRGPSNQPQHF. DNA for the CDR3: TGTGCCAGCAGCTCCTACAGGGGCCCTAGCAATCAGCCCCAGCATTTT.

The chain uses TRBV21-1 and TRBJ2-3; the DNA was not compared with TRBD1, the D call given in the table. TRBV21-1 is described as a pseudogene. CDR3 length: 14 residues. The CDR3 coding sequence is TGTGCCAGCAGCGAGGGGACAGGGGCAGATACGCAGTATTTT. Translation gives CASSEGTGADTQYF.

V gene TRBV4-3 combines with J gene TRBJ2-3; possible D gene TRBD2, 6 bases. Germline V gene sequence: CDR1 LGHNA, CDR2 YSLEER. CDR3 length equals 15 residues. Trimming left V 4 bases short and J 0 bases short, with 11 bases between. The CDR3 sequence: CASSPWRGSTDTQYF. The CDR3 coding sequence is TGCGCCAGCAGCCCTTGGCGGGGCAGCACAGATACGCAGTATTTT.

This sequence joins TRBV19 and TRBJ1-5; 8 bases agree with TRBD1. The length of the CDR3 is 15 residues. Trimming took 4 bases from V and 5 from J; bases not matched to a gene: 7. Germline V CDR1 and CDR2: LNHDA, SQIVND (reference sequence). The CDR3 is CASSTWTGSDQPQHF. In DNA form, the CDR3 reads TGTGCCAGTAGTACCTGGACAGGGAGCGATCAGCCCCAGCATTTT.

The V call is TRBV6-1, the J call TRBJ2-7; 9 nucleotides agree with TRBD1. The CDR3 extends over 19 amino acids. CDR1 and CDR2 from the germline V gene are MNHNS and SASEGT. V trimming: 2 bases; J trimming: 3 bases; junction bases outside the gene matches: 17. CDR3 residues: CASSERAFTGGFPIYEQYF. The CDR3 DNA is TGTGCCAGCAGTGAACGTGCATTCACAGGGGGCTTCCCTATCTACGAGCAGTACTTC.

The chain is built from TRBV6-2 or TRBV6-3 and TRBJ2-1; 9 bases match TRBD1. After removal of 5 bases from V and 4 bases from J, the junction contained 6 bases not matched to a gene. This CDR3 has 15 residues. Germline CDR1 and CDR2: MNHEY and SVGEGT. The CDR3 loop reads CASSKPGQGYNEQFF. The CDR3 nucleotides are TGTGCCAGCAGTAAACCGGGACAGGGTTACAATGAGCAGTTCTTC.